This TCR beta chain was recorded in a study of tumor-infiltrating lymphocytes in primary liver carcinoma. The CDR3 runs to 20 residues. CDR1 is SQVTM and CDR2 is ANQGSEA in the germline V gene. Whole-study results and caveats: Just about 7-24% of leading clones were found in every one of five regions.

Starting from 500 ng of total RNA, TCR beta cDNA was produced with a primer in the constant region. Three nested multiplex PCR rounds, a slightly modified ARM-PCR method, built the TCR beta libraries. Investigators reported that the first two PCR rounds, at 10 to 11 cycles each, used TRBV1-TRBV30 forward primers with a C-beta reverse primer. TCRdb independently ran MiXCR on the multiplex PCR reads; one entry per CDR3 protein. The data show about 97,000 distinct CDR3 sequences, about 67% seen once. The tissue used was unsorted bulk material of about 19-34 mg. RNA and DNA were co-extracted from it with the AllPrep DNA/RNA mini kit. Five separate regions were sampled from each tumor. Note on this clonotype: Its target is unknown. The germline gene is not matched at one end of the junction; a read error may be the cause.

Sequencing was done on a sample of liver tumor tissue from sampling region 2. This sample's subset: tumor region T2, inferior pole. The V and J genes are TRBV29-1 and TRBJ2-1, with TRBD2 identical over 11 bases. This sequence was found in a woman aged 55-69 years with primary liver carcinoma and hepatitis B virus infection. The CDR3 loop reads CRVEEIPLLAGEGVNNEQFF. CDR3 nucleotides: TGCAGAGTTGAAGAAATCCCACTACTAGCGGGAGAAGGAGTGAACAATGAGCAGTTCTTC.